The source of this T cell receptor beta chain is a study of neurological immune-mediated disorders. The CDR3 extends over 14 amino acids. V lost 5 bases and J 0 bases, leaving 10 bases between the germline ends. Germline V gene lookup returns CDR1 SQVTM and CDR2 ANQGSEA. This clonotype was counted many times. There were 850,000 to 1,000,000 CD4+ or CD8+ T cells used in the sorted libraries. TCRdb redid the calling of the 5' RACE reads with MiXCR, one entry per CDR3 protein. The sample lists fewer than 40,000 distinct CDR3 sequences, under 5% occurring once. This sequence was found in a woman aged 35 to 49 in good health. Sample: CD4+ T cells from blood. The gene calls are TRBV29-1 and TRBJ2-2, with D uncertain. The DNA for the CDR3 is TGCAGCGTTTTATCCGGACCGAACACCGGGGAGCTGTTTTTT. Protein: CSVLSGPNTGELFF.